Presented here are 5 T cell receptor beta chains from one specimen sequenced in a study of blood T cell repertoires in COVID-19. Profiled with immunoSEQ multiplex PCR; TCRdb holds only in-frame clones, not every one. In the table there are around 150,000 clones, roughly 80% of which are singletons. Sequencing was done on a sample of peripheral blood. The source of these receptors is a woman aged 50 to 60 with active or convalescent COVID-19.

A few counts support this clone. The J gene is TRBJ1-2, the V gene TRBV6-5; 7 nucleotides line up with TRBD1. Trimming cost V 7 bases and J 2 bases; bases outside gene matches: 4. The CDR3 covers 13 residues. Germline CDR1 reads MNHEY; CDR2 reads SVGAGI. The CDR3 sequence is CASNRGQNYGYTF. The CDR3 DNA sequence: TGTGCCAGCAACCGGGGACAGAACTATGGCTACACCTTC.

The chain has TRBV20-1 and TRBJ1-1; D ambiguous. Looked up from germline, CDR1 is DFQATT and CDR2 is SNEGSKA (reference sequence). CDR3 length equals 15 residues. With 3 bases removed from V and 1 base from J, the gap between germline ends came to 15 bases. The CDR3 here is CSASNPIKQNTEAFF. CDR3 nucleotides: TGCAGTGCTAGTAATCCCATTAAGCAGAACACTGAAGCTTTCTTT.

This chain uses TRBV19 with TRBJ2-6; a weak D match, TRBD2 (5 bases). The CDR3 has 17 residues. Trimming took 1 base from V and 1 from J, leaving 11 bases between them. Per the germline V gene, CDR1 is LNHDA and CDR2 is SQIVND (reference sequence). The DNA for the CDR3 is TGTGCCAGTAGTATAGTCGGGGTGGATTCTGGGGCCAACGTCCTGACTTTC. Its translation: CASSIVGVDSGANVLTF.

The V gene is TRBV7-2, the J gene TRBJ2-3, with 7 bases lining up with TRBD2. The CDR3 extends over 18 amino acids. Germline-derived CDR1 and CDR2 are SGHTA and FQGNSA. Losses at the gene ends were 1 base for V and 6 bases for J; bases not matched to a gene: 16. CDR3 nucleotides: TGTGCCAGCAGCTTAGGAAAGACTAGCTCGGGGGGAGGGGATACGCAGTATTTT. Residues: CASSLGKTSSGGGDTQYF.

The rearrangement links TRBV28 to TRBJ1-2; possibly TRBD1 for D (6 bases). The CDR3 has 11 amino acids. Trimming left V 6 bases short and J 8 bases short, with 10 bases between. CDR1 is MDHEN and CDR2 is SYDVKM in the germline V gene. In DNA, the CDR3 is TGTGCCAGCAGGGGGGGGCGCGGCTACACCTTC. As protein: CASRGGRGYTF.